This T cell receptor beta chain was found in a study of T cells in Graves' hyperthyroidism and ophthalmopathy. Study conclusions and caveats: Ophthalmopathy got predicted by the model a median 6.5 months before its onset. Peripheral blood also featured most of the thyroid clonotypes expanded above 0.001.

Ophthalmopathy in the patients scored at least 3 on Clinical Activity Score and at least 4 on NOSPECS grade, lasting under 3 months. The source material, RNA transcripts, was used to amplify TCR beta CDR3 regions. TCR CDR3 regions were first amplified by RT-PCR with HTBI primers. One entry per CDR3 protein, called by TCRdb with MiXCR from the multiplex PCR reads. The sample lists 400,000 or so distinct CDR3 sequences, roughly 15% occurring once. This CDR3 has 14 amino acids. Trimming removed 6 bases from V and 9 bases from J; junction bases left unmatched: 6. On this clonotype itself: Its antigen is as yet unknown. A much more abundant neighbour one base away suggests this may be a read error.

The sequence derives from a woman aged 30 to 39 with Graves' ophthalmopathy. Sequencing was carried out using blood. The chain links TRBV12-3 or TRBV12-4 to TRBJ1-5; 12 bases line up with TRBD1. The CDR3, as DNA: TGTGCCAGCAGCCCGGGACAGGGGGCTCGGCCCCAGCATTTT. This codes for CASSPGQGARPQHF.